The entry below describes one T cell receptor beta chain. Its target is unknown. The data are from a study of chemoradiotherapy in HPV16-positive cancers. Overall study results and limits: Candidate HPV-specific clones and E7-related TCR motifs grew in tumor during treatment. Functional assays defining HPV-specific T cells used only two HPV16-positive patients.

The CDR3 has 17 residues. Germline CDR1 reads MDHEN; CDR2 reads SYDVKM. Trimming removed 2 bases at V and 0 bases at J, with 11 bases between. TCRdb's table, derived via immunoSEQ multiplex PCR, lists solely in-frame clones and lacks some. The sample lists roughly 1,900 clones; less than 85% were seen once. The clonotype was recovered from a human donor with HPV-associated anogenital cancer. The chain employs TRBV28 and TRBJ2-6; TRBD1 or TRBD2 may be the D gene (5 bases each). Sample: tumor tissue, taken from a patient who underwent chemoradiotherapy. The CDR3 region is CASSLGDGGSGANVLTF. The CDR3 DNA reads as TGTGCCAGCAGTTTAGGGGACGGTGGCTCTGGGGCCAACGTCCTGACTTTC.